One TCR beta chain is described in this entry. This sample stems from a study of blood T cell repertoires in COVID-19. Study at large: Italy, Spain and the United States were the sources of the convalescent and acute COVID-19 samples. T cells, B-cell-depleted T cells, or PBMCs supplied cDNA or gDNA.

Authors' analysis steps: Reference gene primer amplification in the assay estimated nucleated cell counts. Assay used: immunoSEQ multiplex PCR; TCRdb lists only in-frame clones, some missing. That table furnishes V, J and clone size, whereas the DNA furnished D and trimming. The sample yields roughly 200,000 clones, around 82% seen once. Germline-derived CDR1 and CDR2 are KGHSH and LQKENI. V lost 4 bases and J lost 3, with 19 bases in between. The CDR3 length is 16 residues. What was sequenced was peripheral blood. The sequence came from a man aged 35 to 55 with active or convalescent COVID-19. The V call is TRBV18, the J call TRBJ2-7; D is perhaps TRBD1 (5 bases). The DNA for the CDR3 is TGTGCCAGCTCACAAGAACAGGACCCATCGATCTACGAGCAGTACTTC. As protein: CASSQEQDPSIYEQYF.